These T cell receptor beta chains were read from a single sample in a study of liver allograft versus peripheral blood T cells. Each CDR3 protein is one row after TCRdb ran MiXCR on the reads. The sample yields approximately 11,000 distinct CDR3 sequences, about a quarter seen once. All receptors come from a human patient who had a liver transplant. Some T cells may be the graft donor's. The CDR3 runs from the conserved cysteine through the conserved F or W.

TRBJ1-6,13,TRBV18,CASPEGARSPLHF
TRBJ2-2,14,TRBV15,CATSRQGAFGELFF
TRBJ1-1,13,TRBV7-2,CTSSLTGATEAFF
TRBJ2-5,15,TRBV5-4,CASSLVVAGAETQYF
TRBJ1-1,13,TRBV27,CASRRRKNTEAFF
TRBJ1-1,13,TRBV6-2/TRBV6-3,CASSKQGNTEAFF
TRBJ1-2,14,TRBV29-1,CSVILTGTNYGYTF
TRBJ1-4,16,TRBV7-9,CASSLGGTGGIEKLFF
TRBJ1-3,15,TRBV5-4,CASSSDRGPGNTIYF
TRBJ2-7,15,TRBV27,CASSTGQGIYYEQYF
TRBJ1-2,17,TRBV7-9,CASSPKGPGLSGYGYTF
TRBJ1-2,16,TRBV5-5,CASQATAGTGPLGYTF
TRBJ2-7,13,TRBV19,CASSEGRFHEQYF
TRBJ1-1,13,TRBV6-5,CASSRGAGAEAFF
TRBJ1-1,15,TRBV7-9,CASSLETGGGTEAFF
.,17,TRBV7-9,CAGIEGLAGGSYNEQFF
TRBJ1-1,14,TRBV15,CATSRGLGNTEAFF
TRBJ1-6,14,TRBV12-3/TRBV12-4,CASSLAGSNSPLHF
TRBJ1-5,13,TRBV18,CASSADRNQPQHF
TRBJ1-2,13,TRBV6-5,CASTLVQGAGYTF
TRBJ1-6,15,TRBV7-2,CASSSDPGTPVPLHF
TRBJ1-4,15,TRBV6-2/TRBV6-3,CASSYRRQGGEKLFF
TRBJ1-4,15,TRBV5-1,CASSLNRATNEKLFF
TRBJ2-1,14,TRBV20-1,CTGSSGRGYNEQFF
TRBJ2-3,16,TRBV27,CASSPGAGHWPDTQYF
TRBJ1-6,14,TRBV6-1,CASSRDTSNSPLHF
TRBJ1-6,13,TRBV20-1,CSAAPGGASPLHF
TRBJ2-7,16,TRBV19,CASSIRASREAYEQYF
TRBJ1-2,14,TRBV15,CATSREGSAYGYTF
TRBJ1-2,15,TRBV29-1,CSVAKNRGLIGGYTF
TRBJ1-5,15,TRBV5-6,CASSLDRLSNQPQHF
TRBJ2-3,15,TRBV6-5,CASSYGGTLQDTQYF
TRBJ1-1,14,TRBV6-6,CASSKGGLNTEAFF
TRBJ2-2,13,TRBV5-4,CASSRQGAGELFF
TRBJ2-1,14,TRBV7-3,CASSWGLSYNEQFF
TRBJ2-7,15,TRBV6-5,CASSYLGTGGYEQYF
TRBJ1-2,14,TRBV12-3/TRBV12-4,CASSLWGLMDGYTF
TRBJ1-1,13,TRBV18,CASSPTGGTEAFF
TRBJ2-3,14,TRBV6-1,CASCRGGATDTQYF
TRBJ1-1,17,TRBV6-5,CASSYGRAAASNTEAFF
TRBJ1-1,13,TRBV20-1,CSAKQGMNTKAFF
TRBJ1-1,15,TRBV14,CASSRKSTGSHEAFF
TRBJ1-2,15,TRBV18,CASSPPGNRDLGYTF
TRBJ1-5,14,TRBV18,CASSPPGGNQPQHF
TRBJ2-7,16,TRBV7-2,CASSLFRVQGLSEQHF
TRBJ1-5,12,TRBV25-1,CARNRDRQPQHF
TRBJ2-7,15,TRBV15,CATSRVPSGIYEQYF
TRBJ1-1,18,TRBV20-1,CSARDIFRRAGVNTEAFF
TRBJ2-7,17,TRBV6-5,CASSYKPGTGRSYEQYF
TRBJ2-1,17,TRBV9,CASNRNLAGHSYNEQFF